Below, 15 T cell receptor beta chains from the same sample are listed, as sequenced in a study of molecular identifiers for immune sequencing clone quantification. TCRdb redid the calling of the PCR reads with MiXCR, one entry per CDR3 protein. The sample records hundreds of thousands of distinct CDR3 sequences, 25% being singletons. Sequencing was performed on naive CD8+ T cells from blood, with Jurkat cell RNA spiked in. Subset in this sample: FACS-sorted CD8+CD4-CCR7+CD45RA+ naive T cells. The origin of the receptors is a human donor in good health. Some libraries in this study had Jurkat cell RNA spiked in.

This clonotype came up many times. This chain joins TRBV5-1 and TRBJ2-7; 14 nucleotides agree with TRBD2. Germline-derived CDR1 and CDR2 are SGHRS and YFSETQ. The CDR3 loop spans 18 amino acids. With 2 bases clipped from V and 2 bases from J, the junction kept 9 bases outside the gene matches. The CDR3 coding sequence is TGCGCCAGCAGCTTAGGGGACAGGGGACTAGCGGGAGCCTACGAGCAGTACTTC. Translated, it gives CASSLGDRGLAGAYEQYF.

This clonotype appeared many times. This chain connects TRBV6-2 or TRBV6-3 to TRBJ1-1; tentatively, D is TRBD1 (5 bases). This CDR3 region has 13 residues. Trimming shortened V by 6 bases and J by 5 bases, and 13 bases separated the two germline ends. From germline, CDR1 is MNHEY and CDR2 SVGEGT. The CDR3 region is CASRTRGGTEAFF. The DNA for the CDR3 is TGTGCCAGCAGAACCCGTGGGGGGACTGAAGCTTTCTTT.

This clonotype was counted many times. The V and J genes are TRBV29-1 and TRBJ1-1; tentatively, D is TRBD1 (6 bases). The V end was cut by 5 bases, the J end by 0 bases, with 10 bases between. This CDR3 region has 13 residues. The V gene's germline CDR1 is SQVTM and CDR2 ANQGSEA. CDR3 coding DNA: TGCAGCGTTCCCGGACAGCTGAACACTGAAGCTTTCTTT. It codes for CSVPGQLNTEAFF.

The rearrangement joins TRBV9 to TRBJ1-3; D is perhaps TRBD1 (6 bases). CDR1 is SGDLS and CDR2 is YYNGEE in the germline V gene. The CDR3 is 17 amino acids. V lost 0 bases and J 3 bases, leaving 16 bases between the germline ends. This CDR3 reads CASSVVEGTNLGNTIYF. The DNA of the CDR3 is TGTGCCAGCAGCGTAGTAGAGGGGACAAACCTTGGAAACACCATATATTTT. The variable domain in full, completed from reference TRBV9 and TRBJ1-3, reads DSGVTQTPKHLITATGQRVTLRCSPRSGDLSVYWYQQSLDQGLQFLIQYYNGEERAKGNILERFSAQQFPDLHSELNLSSLELGDSALYFCASSVVEGTNLGNTIYFGEGSWLTVV.

A word on this clonotype: Given a much more abundant clone one base away, this may be a read error. The chain has TRBV6-5 and TRBJ1-1; D gene uncertain. The CDR3 length is 14 residues. The V end was cut by 5 bases, the J end by 3 bases, with 13 bases between. CDR1 is MNHEY and CDR2 is SVGAGI in the germline V gene. The CDR3 here is CASSARRLDTEAFF. For the CDR3, the DNA is TGTGCCAGCAGTGCGCGTAGATTGGACACTGAAGCTTTCTTT.

This chain connects TRBV5-3 to TRBJ1-1; tentatively, D is TRBD1 (5 bases). TRBV5-3 is an ORF, and what it does is uncertain. V gave up 2 bases and J gave up 8 bases, with 16 bases separating them. This CDR3 spans 14 amino acids. CDR3 loop: CARSFWASWGEAFF. In DNA, the CDR3 is TGTGCCAGAAGCTTTTGGGCCTCGTGGGGCGAAGCTTTCTTT.

The table lists this clonotype with many counts. This chain joins TRBV14 and TRBJ1-2, with 7 bases identical to TRBD1. Germline CDR1 and CDR2: SGHDN and FVKESK. Losses at the gene ends were 0 bases for V and 5 bases for J; bases not matched to a gene: 6. This CDR3 has 15 residues. The CDR3 region is CASSQEGDRLYGYTF. The CDR3 region has the DNA TGTGCCAGCAGCCAAGAGGGGGACAGATTATATGGCTACACCTTC. The variable domain in full, completed from reference TRBV14 and TRBJ1-2, reads EAGVTQFPSHSVIEKGQTVTLRCDPISGHDNLYWYRRVMGKEIKFLLHFVKESKQDESGMPNNRFLAERTGGTYSTLKVQPAELEDSGVYFCASSQEGDRLYGYTFGSGTRLTVV.

V usage is TRBV30 and J usage is TRBJ1-3; 7 bases match TRBD1. This CDR3 has 17 residues. CDR1 and CDR2 (germline): GTSNPN, SVGIG (reference sequence). The ends lost 4 bases at V and 4 bases at J; junction bases unmatched: 16. The chain's CDR3 is CAWMAFSGTARGNTIYF. The DNA of the CDR3 is TGTGCCTGGATGGCTTTCTCCGGGACAGCAAGGGGAAACACCATATATTTT.

Points on this clonotype: Here the CDR3 omits its conserved ending phenylalanine or tryptophan, so a read error is the likely source. This CDR3 is CASRYGGAYEQYL. The CDR3 bases are TGTGCCAGCAGATATGGCGGCGCTTACGAGCAGTACCTC. The chain links TRBV11-2 to TRBJ2-7; D gene unclear. The V end was cut by 6 bases, the J end by 4 bases, with 13 bases between. Germline CDR1 SGHAT, CDR2 FQNNGV. The CDR3 has 13 residues.

The sample holds a few counts of this clonotype. The V gene is TRBV27, the J gene TRBJ2-7, with 11 bases matching TRBD2. The CDR3 runs to 17 residues. Germline CDR1 and CDR2: MNHEY and SMNVEV (reference sequence). The V gene end was trimmed by 3 bases and the J gene end by 2 bases; junction bases not matched to a gene: 9. In DNA form, the CDR3 reads TGTGCCAGCAGTTTGCTAGCGGGGGGACCAGAGGCCTACGAGCAGTACTTC. It yields the protein CASSLLAGGPEAYEQYF.

V usage is TRBV20-1 and J usage is TRBJ2-7; 14 bases line up with TRBD2. The V gene end was trimmed by 3 bases and the J gene end by 5 bases; junction bases not matched to a gene: 6. Looked up from germline, CDR1 is DFQATT and CDR2 is SNEGSKA (reference sequence). The CDR3 sequence is 15 residues long. This CDR3 reads CSARGLAGARDEQYF. CDR3 DNA sequence: TGCAGTGCTAGGGGACTAGCGGGAGCTAGAGACGAGCAGTACTTC.

The gene calls are TRBV12-3 or TRBV12-4 and TRBJ2-2, with 8 bases that match TRBD2. V gave up 6 bases and J gave up 8 bases; unmatched junction bases: 11. CDR3 size: 15 residues. In DNA, the CDR3 is TGTGCCAGCAGACTTAGCGGGGTGCTCCGTGGGGAGCTGTTTTTT. This codes for CASRLSGVLRGELFF.

This clonotype has a count of ten or more. The chain uses TRBV29-1 and TRBJ2-1; the D gene could be TRBD1 or TRBD2 (6 bases each). Germline CDR1 SQVTM, CDR2 ANQGSEA. V gave up 6 bases and J gave up 5 bases, with 20 bases separating them. The CDR3 runs to 15 residues. CDR3 sequence: CSVEGGGGEDNEQFF. CDR3 bases: TGCAGCGTCGAGGGGGGAGGCGGGGAGGACAATGAGCAGTTCTTC.

This clonotype was observed a few times. The chain is built from TRBV4-3 and TRBJ1-1; D is uncertain. This CDR3 is 16 amino acids long. The germline V and J ends were trimmed by 0 bases and 1 base, with 12 bases remaining between them. CDR1 and CDR2 from the germline V gene are LGHNA and YSLEER. The CDR3 reads CASSQDWAAPNTEAFF. CDR3 bases: TGCGCCAGCAGCCAAGACTGGGCGGCGCCGAACACTGAAGCTTTCTTT.

Comment on this clonotype: This could be a read error, since a much larger clone is one nucleotide away. The J gene is TRBJ2-3, the V gene TRBV5-6; D not certain. Germline V gene sequence: CDR1 SGHDT, CDR2 YYEEEE. V lost 10 bases and J 2 bases, leaving 14 bases between the germline ends. The CDR3 sequence is 13 residues long. The DNA of the CDR3 is TGTGCCTGCGGCGTTTTGGCCACAGATACGCAGTATTTT. It codes for CACGVLATDTQYF.